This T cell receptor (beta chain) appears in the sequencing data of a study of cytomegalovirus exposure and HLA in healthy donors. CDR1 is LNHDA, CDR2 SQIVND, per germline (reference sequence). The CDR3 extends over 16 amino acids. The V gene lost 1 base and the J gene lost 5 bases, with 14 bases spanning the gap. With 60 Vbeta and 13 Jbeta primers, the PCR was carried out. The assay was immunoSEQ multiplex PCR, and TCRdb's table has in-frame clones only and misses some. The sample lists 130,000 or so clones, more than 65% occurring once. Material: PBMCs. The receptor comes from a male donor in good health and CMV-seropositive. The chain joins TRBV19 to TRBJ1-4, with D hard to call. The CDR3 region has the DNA TGTGCCAGTAGTATAGGCTGGGCAGAAACCAATGAAAAACTGTTTTTT. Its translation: CASSIGWAETNEKLFF.